This T cell receptor beta chain originates from a study of glioma-infiltrating T cells after dendritic cell vaccination. Study observations and caveats: The cohort had few patients with full blood and tumor sets.

This CDR3 is 13 amino acids long. Germline CDR1 reads SQVTM; CDR2 reads ANQGSEA. Trimming removed 4 bases at V and 0 bases at J, with 7 bases between. Only in-frame clones appear in the TCRdb table, and some are missing; sequencing was by immunoSEQ multiplex PCR. Of about 92,000 clones listed, around 86% were seen once; the top ten hold about a sixth. In regard to this clone: The antigen is unknown.

This chain connects TRBV29-1 to TRBJ2-4, with D possibly matching TRBD2 (5 bases). The TCR sequence derives from a human donor with glioblastoma. Source: blood, taken before dendritic cell vaccination. CDR3 residues: CSVVGRAKNIQYF. The CDR3 coding sequence is TGCAGCGTTGTTGGGAGAGCCAAAAACATTCAGTACTTC.